One sample yielded the 20 T cell receptor beta chains listed below, sequenced in a study of patients and donors after allogeneic stem cell transplantation. TCRdb used MiXCR to reprocess the RT-PCR reads, holding one entry per CDR3 protein. The sample has 410,000 or so distinct CDR3 sequences; around 15% are singletons. Input material: blood, either unsorted or a sorted T cell fraction (not recorded which). Receptors originate from a human donor who was either an allogeneic HSCT recipient or a stem cell or donor lymphocyte infusion donor (not recorded which). It is not recorded whose cells these are; they may come from a transplant donor.

In the case of this clonotype: The junction shows a germline mismatch at one end, possibly a read error. This chain uses TRBV7-7 with TRBJ2-5; 8 bases are shared with TRBD1. Germline CDR1 SSHAT, CDR2 FNYEAQ (reference sequence). This CDR3 is built from 15 residues. The CDR3 sequence: CASSLGDRLKETQYF. CDR3 nucleotide sequence: TGTGCTAGCAGCTTGGGGGACAGGCTAAAAGAGACCCAGTACTTC. The entire variable domain, with the rest obtained from reference TRBV7-7 and TRBJ2-5, is as follows: GAGVSQSPRYKVTKRGQDVTLRCDPISSHATLYWYQQALGQGPEFLTYFNYEAQPDKSGLPSDRFSAERPEGSISTLTIQRTEQRDSAMYRCASSLGDRLKETQYFGPGTRLLVL.

To note about this clonotype: At one boundary the junction diverges from the germline segment, which might be a read error. As DNA, the CDR3 is TGTGCTAGCAGCTTAGGGGCCGCGTCAGATACGCAGTATTTT. It specifies CASSLGAASDTQYF. The chain joins TRBV7-7 to TRBJ2-3; D perhaps matches TRBD1 (5 bases). This CDR3 contains 14 residues. Germline V lookup: CDR1 SSHAT, CDR2 FNYEAQ (reference sequence).

The rearrangement links TRBV6-2 or TRBV6-3 to TRBJ2-7; a possible D gene is TRBD2 (6 bases). This CDR3 has 14 residues. Germline assignment: CDR1 MNHEY and CDR2 SVGEGT. V lost 2 bases, J lost 5 bases, and 13 bases lay in between. The CDR3 nucleotides are TGTGCCAGCAGTTACCTCCGGACGGGGGACGAGCAGTACTTC. This translates into CASSYLRTGDEQYF.

This clonotype was picked up a small number of times. This rearrangement joins TRBV10-3 to TRBJ1-1; unclear D gene. This CDR3 has 12 residues. Between the trimmed V and J ends, which lost 3 bases and 6 bases, there was a span of 8 bases. Germline CDR1 and CDR2: ENHRY and SYGVKD. CDR3 in amino acids: CAISDGEAEAFF. The CDR3 DNA follows: TGTGCCATCAGTGACGGAGAGGCTGAAGCTTTCTTT.

The chain recombines TRBV27 with TRBJ2-7; 7 bases fit TRBD1. The CDR3 is 14 residues long. Germline-derived CDR1 and CDR2 are MNHEY and SMNVEV (reference sequence). After removal of 3 bases from V and 9 bases from J, the junction contained 11 bases not matched to a gene. The CDR3 nucleotides read TGTGCCAGCAGTTTCGACCCCGACAGGGAGAGGCAGTACTTC. This sequence encodes CASSFDPDRERQYF.

This clonotype was counted at least ten times. V gene TRBV5-1 combines with J gene TRBJ2-3, with TRBD2 matching over 14 bases. The V gene end was trimmed by 4 bases and the J gene end by 7 bases; junction bases not matched to a gene: 11. This CDR3 comprises 17 residues. Germline V gene data show CDR1 as SGHRS and CDR2 as YFSETQ. CDR3 sequence reads: CASSLGTSGGRTNTQYF. The CDR3 DNA reads TGCGCCAGCAGCCTTGGGACTAGCGGGGGACGCACGAATACGCAGTATTTT.

The chain links TRBV20-1 to TRBJ1-2, with D uncertain. The germline V gene has CDR1 DFQATT and CDR2 SNEGSKA (reference sequence). V lost 3 bases and J 2 bases, leaving 7 bases between the germline ends. This CDR3 comprises 12 residues. This CDR3 is CSARAGNYGYTF. CDR3 nucleotides: TGCAGTGCTAGGGCCGGGAACTATGGCTACACCTTC.

The gene calls are TRBV21-1 and TRBJ1-1. TRBV21-1 is given as a pseudogene. The CDR3 has 14 residues. The CDR3 region is CASSKRRMYTEAFF. The CDR3 coding sequence is TGTGCCAGCAGCAAACGGAGGATGTACACTGAAGCTTTCTTT.

This clonotype was seen only a few times. This chain connects TRBV6-1 to TRBJ2-3, with D hard to call. The germline V gene has CDR1 MNHNS and CDR2 SASEGT. This CDR3 is built from 14 residues. The V and J ends lost 6 bases and 7 bases respectively, with 17 bases between them. The CDR3 protein is CASRSGEGRYTQYF. CDR3 DNA: TGTGCCAGCAGGTCAGGAGAAGGTCGCTATACGCAGTATTTT.

This clonotype was recorded a few times. The gene calls are TRBV7-2 and TRBJ1-5, with no clear D. The V end lost 5 bases, the J end lost 5 bases, and 13 bases lay between the germline ends. The CDR3 runs to 14 residues. Germline V gene data show CDR1 as SGHTA and CDR2 as FQGNSA. CDR3 residues: CASSEAGFHQPQHF. CDR3 sequence (DNA): TGTGCCAGCAGCGAGGCCGGTTTCCATCAGCCCCAGCATTTT.

This clonotype came up a few times. The CDR3 nucleotides read TGTGCCAGCACTTCCCGGGTGGGACAGGGCGTCCACGAGCAGTACTTC. Residues: CASTSRVGQGVHEQYF. This chain links TRBV12-3 or TRBV12-4 with TRBJ2-7; 9 nucleotides align to TRBD1. The CDR3 runs 16 residues. Trimming at V came to 7 bases and at J to 5 bases, leaving 15 bases not matched to a gene.

This clonotype came up a few times. CDR3 sequence: CASIARTDPYEQYF. Here the CDR3 DNA reads TGTGCCAGTATTGCCCGGACAGATCCTTACGAGCAGTACTTC. The J gene is TRBJ2-7, the V gene TRBV19, with D possibly being TRBD1 (6 bases). Trimming pared 7 bases from V and 4 bases from J, leaving 17 bases between. CDR3 length: 14 residues. Germline V gives CDR1 LNHDA, CDR2 SQIVND (reference sequence).

The rearrangement uses TRBV6-1 and TRBJ1-3, with 8 bases aligning to TRBD1. The J segment lost 0 bases and the V segment lost 5 bases, leaving 3 bases of the junction unmatched. Germline CDR1 MNHNS, CDR2 SASEGT. This CDR3 has 15 amino acids. CDR3 nucleotides: TGTGCCAGCAGTCGACAGGGGACCTCTGGAAACACCATATATTTT. The encoded protein is CASSRQGTSGNTIYF.

This clonotype has more than one count but fewer than ten. The V gene is TRBV20-1, the J gene TRBJ2-3, with TRBD2 matching over 7 bases. The CDR3 length is 18 residues. Germline CDR1 is DFQATT and CDR2 is SNEGSKA (reference sequence). The junction had 15 bases not matched to a gene; V was cut back by 3 bases and J by 0 bases. The CDR3 here is CSASSRRRSGMSTDTQYF. DNA for the CDR3: TGCAGTGCTAGCTCCCGCAGGAGAAGCGGGATGAGCACAGATACGCAGTATTTT.

J is TRBJ1-2 and V is TRBV20-1, with a tentative D call TRBD1 (5 bases). The CDR3 loop spans 13 amino acids. V lost 6 bases to trimming and J lost 1 base, with 12 bases between them. Per germline, CDR1 DFQATT and CDR2 SNEGSKA (reference sequence). In DNA form, the CDR3 reads TGCAGTGCCCGAGACAGCTATAACTATGGCTACACCTTC. The encoded protein is CSARDSYNYGYTF.

The chain employs TRBV9 and TRBJ2-6; possibly TRBD1 for D (6 bases). V was shortened by 0 bases and J by 1 base, with 20 bases between the two germline ends. The CDR3 has 20 residues. Germline-derived CDR1 and CDR2 are SGDLS and YYNGEE. CDR3 sequence: CASSVEPRATGSSGANVLTF. The CDR3 nucleotides are TGTGCCAGCAGCGTAGAACCCCGCGCAACAGGGTCATCTGGGGCCAACGTCCTGACTTTC.

V usage is TRBV24-1 and J usage is TRBJ1-6; 7 positions agree with TRBD1. The CDR3 consists of 17 residues. Germline V gives CDR1 KGHDR, CDR2 SFDVKD. The V and J ends lost 0 bases and 6 bases, in that order; junction bases with no gene match: 7. The CDR3 sequence is CATSDLLTGLSNSPLHF. The DNA for the CDR3 is TGTGCCACCAGTGATTTGTTGACAGGGTTAAGTAATTCACCCCTCCACTTT.

This clonotype showed up many times. Written as DNA, the CDR3 is TGCGCCAGCAGTGGAGGGGCTACTAATGAAAAACTGTTTTTT. Translated: CASSGGATNEKLFF. This chain connects TRBV4-3 to TRBJ1-4, with D possibly being TRBD1 (5 bases). Germline CDR1 reads LGHNA; CDR2 reads YSLEER. There are 14 residues in the CDR3. The germline V and J ends were trimmed by 6 bases and 2 bases, with 10 bases remaining between them.

This clonotype was counted a few times. The V gene is TRBV19, the J gene TRBJ2-3, with TRBD2 matching over 9 bases. The CDR3 loop spans 14 amino acids. V trimming: 8 bases; J trimming: 0 bases; junction bases outside the gene matches: 3. CDR1 is LNHDA and CDR2 is SQIVND in the germline V gene (reference sequence). Written as DNA, the CDR3 is TGTGCCAGTCAGCTAGCGGGGAGCACAGATACGCAGTATTTT. It is translated as CASQLAGSTDTQYF.

The gene calls are TRBV9 and TRBJ1-1; D not resolved. This CDR3 spans 16 amino acids. Looked up from germline, CDR1 is SGDLS and CDR2 is YYNGEE. Between the trimmed V and J ends, which lost 0 bases and 1 base, there was a span of 13 bases. The CDR3 reads CASSVEPLRRNTEAFF. In nucleotides, the CDR3 is TGTGCCAGCAGCGTAGAACCCCTCCGGCGGAACACTGAAGCTTTCTTT.